The clone carrying this T cell receptor beta chain appeared a few times. Its antigen is still unknown. TCRdb processed the 5' RACE reads anew with MiXCR; each CDR3 protein has one entry. The sample has 430,000 or so distinct CDR3 sequences; nearly 25% are singletons. This entry comes from a study of T-cell memory formation after mild COVID-19. General study results and limits: Cross-reactive memory seemingly joined, as some responding clones were found in pre-infection memory.

The V and J ends lost 6 bases and 2 bases respectively, with 10 bases between them. The germline V gene encodes CDR1 MDHEN and CDR2 SYDVKM. The CDR3 extends over 13 amino acids. The sequencing input was PBMCs or a T cell subset sorted from them (not recorded which). This receptor was taken from an adult woman who had mild COVID-19 (a few samples of this study predate the infection). Cell type and time point are not known. The chain links TRBV28 to TRBJ1-2, with D possibly TRBD1 on 5 matching bases. In nucleotides, the CDR3 is TGTGCCAGCAGGGCGGGGGGGAACTATGGCTACACCTTC. This gives the protein CASRAGGNYGYTF.